This T cell receptor (beta chain) is drawn from a study of blood T cell repertoires in COVID-19. A single count supports this clone. TCRdb keeps only in-frame clones here, not all; method: immunoSEQ multiplex PCR. The top ten clones hold just over 9% of a sample with 44,000 or so clones, 85% to 90% of them seen once. Germline CDR1 reads SGHTA; CDR2 reads FQGNSA. CDR3 size: 15 residues. The germline V and J ends were trimmed by 4 bases and 2 bases, with 12 bases remaining between them. V is TRBV7-2 and J is TRBJ1-5, with unresolved D. The clonotype comes from a human donor in a cohort sampled during active COVID-19. The sample was peripheral blood. DNA for the CDR3: TGTGCCAGCAGCTCCAATGGCATTGGCAATCAGCCCCAGCATTTT. This sequence encodes CASSSNGIGNQPQHF.